This T cell receptor (beta chain) was identified during a study of T cells in Graves' hyperthyroidism and ophthalmopathy. Looked up from germline, CDR1 is MGHRA and CDR2 is YSYEKL. V shed 0 bases and J shed 3 bases, with 21 bases lying between them. The CDR3 length is 20 residues. The source material, RNA transcripts, was used to amplify TCR beta CDR3 regions. TCR CDR3 underwent first-round RT-PCR with the HTBI primer set. Each CDR3 protein is one row after TCRdb ran MiXCR on the multiplex PCR reads. The table shows about 770,000 distinct CDR3 sequences, with under 20% occurring only once. The study enrolled patients aged 18 to 65 with newly diagnosed hyperthyroidism of under 2 months' duration.

Input material: blood. The rearrangement joins TRBV4-1 to TRBJ1-6; no reliable D call. The origin of this receptor is a woman aged 50 to 60 with Graves' hyperthyroidism that later progressed to Graves' ophthalmopathy. The CDR3 is CASSQEPAIPTRGYNSPLHF. CDR3 bases: TGCGCCAGCAGCCAAGAACCCGCGATACCTACTCGAGGCTATAATTCACCCCTCCACTTT.